One T cell receptor beta chain is described in this entry. This record belongs to a study of control samples from healthy donors and cancer patients. Germline values: CDR1 MDHEN, CDR2 SYDVKM. The CDR3 extends over 17 amino acids. J gave up 2 bases and V 6 bases, and 11 bases lay outside the gene matches. Clones were read by immunoSEQ multiplex PCR, and TCRdb kept only the in-frame ones, dropping some. The repertoire consists of more than 100,000 clones, with under 90% occurring once and the leading ten covering roughly 8%. The clonotype comes from a man over 45 with head and neck cancer. The sample was PBMCs. The chain has TRBV28 and TRBJ2-1; 9 nucleotides match TRBD2. This CDR3 is CASSSGAAGGTYNEQFF. CDR3 nucleotide sequence: TGTGCCAGCAGCTCTGGGGCCGCGGGAGGGACCTACAATGAGCAGTTCTTC.